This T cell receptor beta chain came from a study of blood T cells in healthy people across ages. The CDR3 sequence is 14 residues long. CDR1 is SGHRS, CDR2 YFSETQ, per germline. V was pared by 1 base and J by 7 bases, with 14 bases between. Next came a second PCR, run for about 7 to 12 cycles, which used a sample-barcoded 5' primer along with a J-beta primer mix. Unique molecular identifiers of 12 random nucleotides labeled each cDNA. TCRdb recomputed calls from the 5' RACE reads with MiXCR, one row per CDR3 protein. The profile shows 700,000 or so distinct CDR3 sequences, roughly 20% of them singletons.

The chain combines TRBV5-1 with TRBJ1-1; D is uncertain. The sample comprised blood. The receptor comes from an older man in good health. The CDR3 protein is CASSLYRPSLEAFF. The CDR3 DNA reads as TGCGCCAGCAGCTTGTATCGGCCAAGCCTTGAAGCTTTCTTT.